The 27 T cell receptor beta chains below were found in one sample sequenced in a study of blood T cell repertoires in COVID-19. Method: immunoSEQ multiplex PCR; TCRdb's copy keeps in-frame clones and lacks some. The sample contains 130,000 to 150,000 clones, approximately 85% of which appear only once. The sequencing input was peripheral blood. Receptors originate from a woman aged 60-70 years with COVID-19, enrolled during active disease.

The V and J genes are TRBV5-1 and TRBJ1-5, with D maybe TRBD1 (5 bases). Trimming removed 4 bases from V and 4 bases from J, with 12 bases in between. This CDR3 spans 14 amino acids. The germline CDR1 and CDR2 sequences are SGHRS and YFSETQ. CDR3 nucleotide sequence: TGCGCCAGCAGCCCGAGGGGAGGTAATCAGCCCCAGCATTTT. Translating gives CASSPRGGNQPQHF.

The CDR3 DNA reads TGTGCCAGCAGCCAAGGGACGGGGGGAGAGACCCAGTACTTC. This encodes CASSQGTGGETQYF. The genes are TRBV7-2 and TRBJ2-5; 7 bases agree with TRBD2. This CDR3 spans 14 amino acids. Germline trimming cut 5 bases from V and 4 bases from J; bases unmatched to any gene: 7. Per the germline V gene, CDR1 is SGHTA and CDR2 is FQGNSA. The entire variable domain, with the rest obtained from reference TRBV7-2 and TRBJ2-5, is as follows: GAGVSQSPSNKVTEKGKDVELRCDPISGHTALYWYRQSLGQGLEFLIYFQGNSAPDKSGLPSDRFSAERTGGSVSTLTIQRTQQEDSAVYLCASSQGTGGETQYFGPGTRLLVL.

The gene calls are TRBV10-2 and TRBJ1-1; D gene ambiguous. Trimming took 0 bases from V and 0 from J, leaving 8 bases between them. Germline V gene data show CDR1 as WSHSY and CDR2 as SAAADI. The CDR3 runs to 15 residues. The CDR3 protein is CASSESGGVNTEAFF. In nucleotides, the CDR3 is TGCGCCAGCAGTGAGTCAGGAGGCGTGAACACTGAAGCTTTCTTT.

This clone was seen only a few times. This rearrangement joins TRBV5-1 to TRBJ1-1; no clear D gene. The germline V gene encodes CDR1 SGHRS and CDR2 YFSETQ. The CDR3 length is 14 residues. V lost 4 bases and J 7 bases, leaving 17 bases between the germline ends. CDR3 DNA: TGCGCCAGCAGCAACGGCAGCCCCGGGGTTGAAGCTTTCTTT. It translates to CASSNGSPGVEAFF.

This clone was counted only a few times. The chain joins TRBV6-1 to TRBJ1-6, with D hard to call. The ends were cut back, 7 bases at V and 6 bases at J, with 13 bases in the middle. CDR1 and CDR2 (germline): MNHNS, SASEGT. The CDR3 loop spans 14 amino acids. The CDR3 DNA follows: TGTGCCAGCACCGCGGAGGTTGGTAATTCACCCCTCCACTTT. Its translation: CASTAEVGNSPLHF.

For the CDR3, the DNA is TGTGCCAGCAGCCTGAGGGATGGGATCTTTGTAGATACGCAGTATTTT. Its translation: CASSLRDGIFVDTQYF. V usage is TRBV28 and J usage is TRBJ2-3; D may be TRBD2 (5 bases). Germline V gene data show CDR1 as MDHEN and CDR2 as SYDVKM. V shed 6 bases and J shed 5 bases, with 21 bases lying between them. This CDR3 spans 16 amino acids. Full variable domain (remainder filled in from reference TRBV28 and TRBJ2-3): DVKVTQSSRYLVKRTGEKVFLECVQDMDHENMFWYRQDPGLGLRLIYFSYDVKMKEKGDIPEGYSVSREKKERFSLILESASTNQTSMYLCASSLRDGIFVDTQYFGPGTRLTVL.

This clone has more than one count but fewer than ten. The CDR3 sequence: CAIKQNNEQFF. The CDR3 nucleotides are TGTGCCATCAAACAGAACAATGAGCAGTTCTTC. The chain is built from TRBV10-3 and TRBJ2-1; no firm D call. The V gene lost 7 bases and the J gene lost 5 bases, with 6 bases spanning the gap. Per germline, CDR1 ENHRY and CDR2 SYGVKD. The CDR3 runs 11 residues.

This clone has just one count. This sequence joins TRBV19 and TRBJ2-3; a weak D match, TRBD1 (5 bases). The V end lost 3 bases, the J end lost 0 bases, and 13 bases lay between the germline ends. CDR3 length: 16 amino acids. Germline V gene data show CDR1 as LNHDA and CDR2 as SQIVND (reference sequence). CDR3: CASSILRAGSTDTQYF. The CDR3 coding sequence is TGTGCCAGTAGTATCCTTCGGGCAGGGAGCACAGATACGCAGTATTTT. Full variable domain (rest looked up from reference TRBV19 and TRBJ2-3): DGGITQSPKYLFRKEGQNVTLSCEQNLNHDAMYWYRQDPGQGLRLIYYSQIVNDFQKGDIAEGYSVSREKKESFPLTVTSAQKNPTAFYLCASSILRAGSTDTQYFGPGTRLTVL.

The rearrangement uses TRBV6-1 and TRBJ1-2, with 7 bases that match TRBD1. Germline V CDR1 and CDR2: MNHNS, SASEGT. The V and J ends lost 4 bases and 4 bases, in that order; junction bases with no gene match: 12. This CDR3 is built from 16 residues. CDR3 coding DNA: TGTGCCAGCAGTGTAGGCAGGGACAGCAGTGTCTATGGCTACACCTTC. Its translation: CASSVGRDSSVYGYTF.

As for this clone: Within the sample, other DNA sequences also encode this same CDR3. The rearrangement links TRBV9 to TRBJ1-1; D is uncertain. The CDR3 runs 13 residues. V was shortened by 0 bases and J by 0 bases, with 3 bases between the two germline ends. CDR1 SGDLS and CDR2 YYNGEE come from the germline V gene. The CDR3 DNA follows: TGTGCCAGCAGCGTAGCTCTGAACACTGAAGCTTTCTTT. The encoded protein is CASSVALNTEAFF.

The CDR3 is CASSLVAVNEQFF. CDR3 DNA: TGTGCCAGCAGTTTAGTGGCAGTCAATGAGCAGTTCTTC. This sequence joins TRBV12-3 or TRBV12-4 and TRBJ2-1; D unresolved. V lost 1 base and J lost 6, with 7 bases in between. CDR3 size: 13 residues.

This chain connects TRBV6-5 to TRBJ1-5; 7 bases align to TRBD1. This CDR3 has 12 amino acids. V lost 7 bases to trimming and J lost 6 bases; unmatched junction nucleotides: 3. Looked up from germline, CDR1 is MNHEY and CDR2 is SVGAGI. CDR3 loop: CASKDRAQPQHF. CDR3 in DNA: TGTGCCAGCAAAGACAGGGCTCAGCCCCAGCATTTT.

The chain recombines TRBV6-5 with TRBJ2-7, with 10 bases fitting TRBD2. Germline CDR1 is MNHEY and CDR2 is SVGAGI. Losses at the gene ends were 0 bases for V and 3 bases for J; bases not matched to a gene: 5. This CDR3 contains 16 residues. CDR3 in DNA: TGTGCCAGCAGTTACTCGAGGCTAGCGGGGGTCTACGAGCAGTACTTC. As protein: CASSYSRLAGVYEQYF.

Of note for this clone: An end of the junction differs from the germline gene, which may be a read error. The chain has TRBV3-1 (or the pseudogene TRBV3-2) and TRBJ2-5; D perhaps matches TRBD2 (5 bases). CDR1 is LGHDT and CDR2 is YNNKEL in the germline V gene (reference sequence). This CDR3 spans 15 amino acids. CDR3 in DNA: TGTGCCAGCACCCAAATTGGCGCGGGCCAAGAGACCCAGTACTTC. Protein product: CASTQIGAGQETQYF.

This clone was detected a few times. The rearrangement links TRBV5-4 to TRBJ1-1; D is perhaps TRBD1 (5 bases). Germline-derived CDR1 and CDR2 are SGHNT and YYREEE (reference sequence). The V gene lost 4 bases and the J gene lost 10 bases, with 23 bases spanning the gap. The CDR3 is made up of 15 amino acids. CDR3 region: CASSRHSGSQAGAFF. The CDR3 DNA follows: TGTGCCAGCAGCAGACACTCAGGGTCCCAGGCTGGAGCTTTCTTT.

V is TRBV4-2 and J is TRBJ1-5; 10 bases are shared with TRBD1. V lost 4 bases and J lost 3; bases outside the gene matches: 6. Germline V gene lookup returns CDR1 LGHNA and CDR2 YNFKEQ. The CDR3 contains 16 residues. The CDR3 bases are TGTGCCAGCAGCCCGTCGGGACAGGGGCACAATCAGCCCCAGCATTTT. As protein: CASSPSGQGHNQPQHF.

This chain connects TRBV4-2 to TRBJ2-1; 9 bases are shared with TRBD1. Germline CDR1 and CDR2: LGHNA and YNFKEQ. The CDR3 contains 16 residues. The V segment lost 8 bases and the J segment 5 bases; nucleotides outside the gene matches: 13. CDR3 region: CASLATPGQGNNEQFF. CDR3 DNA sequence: TGTGCCAGCTTAGCAACCCCGGGACAGGGTAACAATGAGCAGTTCTTC.

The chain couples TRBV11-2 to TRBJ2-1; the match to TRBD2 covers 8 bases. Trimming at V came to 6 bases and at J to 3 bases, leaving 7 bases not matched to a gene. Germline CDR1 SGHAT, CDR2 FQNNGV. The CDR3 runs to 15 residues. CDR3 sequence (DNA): TGTGCCAGCAGACCCGTAGCGGGGATCTACAATGAGCAGTTCTTC. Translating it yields CASRPVAGIYNEQFF.

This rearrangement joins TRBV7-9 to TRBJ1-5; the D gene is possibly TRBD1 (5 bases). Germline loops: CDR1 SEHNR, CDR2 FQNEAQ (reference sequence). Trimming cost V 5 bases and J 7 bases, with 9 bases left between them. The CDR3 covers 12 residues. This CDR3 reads CASSMGGQPQHF. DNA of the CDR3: TGTGCCAGCAGCATGGGGGGGCAGCCCCAGCATTTT.

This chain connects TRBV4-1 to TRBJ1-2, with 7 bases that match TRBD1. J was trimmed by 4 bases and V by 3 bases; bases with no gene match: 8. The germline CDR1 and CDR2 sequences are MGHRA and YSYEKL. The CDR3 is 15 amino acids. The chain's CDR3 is CASSHPGQYPYGYTF. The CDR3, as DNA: TGCGCCAGCAGCCACCCGGGACAGTACCCCTATGGCTACACCTTC.

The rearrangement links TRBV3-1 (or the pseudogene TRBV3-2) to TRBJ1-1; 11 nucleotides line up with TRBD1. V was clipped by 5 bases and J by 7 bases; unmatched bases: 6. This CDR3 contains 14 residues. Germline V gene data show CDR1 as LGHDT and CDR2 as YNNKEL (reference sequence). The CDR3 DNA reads TGTGCCAGCAGCTGGGACAGGGGGTTTGGTGAAGCTTTCTTT. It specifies CASSWDRGFGEAFF.

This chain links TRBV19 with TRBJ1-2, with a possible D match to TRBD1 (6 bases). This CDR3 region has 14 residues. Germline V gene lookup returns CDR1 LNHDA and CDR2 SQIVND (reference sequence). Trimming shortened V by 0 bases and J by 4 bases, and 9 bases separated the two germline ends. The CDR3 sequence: CASSIEAGAYGYTF. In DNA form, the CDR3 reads TGTGCCAGTAGTATAGAGGCAGGGGCCTATGGCTACACCTTC.

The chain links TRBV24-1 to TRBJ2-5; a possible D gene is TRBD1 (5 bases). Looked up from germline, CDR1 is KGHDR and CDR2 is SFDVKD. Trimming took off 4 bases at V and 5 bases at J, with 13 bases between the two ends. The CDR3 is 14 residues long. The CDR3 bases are TGTGCCACCAGTGACCCCAAAGGGGTGGAGACCCAGTACTTC. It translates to CATSDPKGVETQYF.

CDR3 sequence (DNA): TGTGCCAGCAGTTATTTTGCGGGGTCGGGTAGTCAGCCCCAGCATTTT. Amino acid sequence: CASSYFAGSGSQPQHF. The chain couples TRBV6-2 or TRBV6-3 to TRBJ1-5; D remains ambiguous. The length of the CDR3 is 16 residues. CDR1 is MNHEY and CDR2 is SVGEGT in the germline V gene. V was clipped by 3 bases and J by 6 bases, with 18 bases between them.

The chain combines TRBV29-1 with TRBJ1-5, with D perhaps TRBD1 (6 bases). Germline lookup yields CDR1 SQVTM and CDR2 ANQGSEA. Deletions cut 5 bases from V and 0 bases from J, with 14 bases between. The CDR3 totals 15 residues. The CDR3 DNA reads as TGCAGCGTTCAGGAACAGGGCTATAGCAATCAGCCCCAGCATTTT. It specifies CSVQEQGYSNQPQHF.

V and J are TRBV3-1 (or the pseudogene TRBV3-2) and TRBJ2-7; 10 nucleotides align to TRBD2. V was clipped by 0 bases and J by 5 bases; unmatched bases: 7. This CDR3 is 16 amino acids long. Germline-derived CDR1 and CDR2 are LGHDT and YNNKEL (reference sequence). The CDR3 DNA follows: TGTGCCAGCAGCCAAGATCTACTAGCGGGGACTGACGAGCAGTACTTC. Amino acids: CASSQDLLAGTDEQYF.

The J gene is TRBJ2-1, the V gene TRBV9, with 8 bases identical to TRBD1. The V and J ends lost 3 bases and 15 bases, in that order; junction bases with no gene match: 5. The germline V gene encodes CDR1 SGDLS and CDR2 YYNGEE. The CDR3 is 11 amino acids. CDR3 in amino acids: CASSGAGGLFF. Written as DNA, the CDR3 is TGTGCCAGCAGCGGGGCAGGGGGCTTGTTCTTC.